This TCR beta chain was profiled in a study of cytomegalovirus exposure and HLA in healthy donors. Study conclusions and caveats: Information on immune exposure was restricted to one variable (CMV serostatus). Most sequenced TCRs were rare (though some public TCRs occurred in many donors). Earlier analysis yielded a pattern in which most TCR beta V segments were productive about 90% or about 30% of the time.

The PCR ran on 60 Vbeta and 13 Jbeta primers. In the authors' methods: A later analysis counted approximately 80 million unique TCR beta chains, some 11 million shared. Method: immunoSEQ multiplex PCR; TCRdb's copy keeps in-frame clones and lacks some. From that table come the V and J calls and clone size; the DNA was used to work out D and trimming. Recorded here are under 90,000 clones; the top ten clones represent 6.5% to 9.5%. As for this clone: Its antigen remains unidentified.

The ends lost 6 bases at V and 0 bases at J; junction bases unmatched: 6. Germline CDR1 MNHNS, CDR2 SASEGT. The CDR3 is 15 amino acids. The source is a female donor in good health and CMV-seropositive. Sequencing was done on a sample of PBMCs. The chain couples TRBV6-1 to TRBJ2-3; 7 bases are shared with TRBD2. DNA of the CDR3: TGTGCCAGCAGAAGACTAGCAGGAAGCACAGATACGCAGTATTTT. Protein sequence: CASRRLAGSTDTQYF.